Listed here are 23 T cell receptor beta chains from one sample, sequenced in a study of T cell repertoires in cytomegalovirus infection. From the reads, TCRdb called clonotypes with MiXCR, one entry per CDR3 protein. This sample has hundreds of thousands of distinct CDR3 sequences, with 30% to 35% found just once. These TCRs' antigens remain unknown. Sample: cultured PBMCs, taken from culture after CMV antigen stimulation. Every receptor here comes from a human donor in good health (CMV status not recorded). Some clones in this sample may be carry-over from other donors' samples.

V usage is TRBV5-1 and J usage is TRBJ2-7; tentatively, D is TRBD1 or TRBD2 (5 bases each). V was pared by 0 bases and J by 0 bases, with 16 bases between. Germline loops: CDR1 SGHRS, CDR2 YFSETQ. The CDR3 totals 17 residues. CDR3 loop: CASSLGQGPAVSYEQYF. The CDR3 bases are TGCGCCAGCAGCTTGGGTCAGGGACCAGCGGTCTCCTACGAGCAGTACTTC.

This clonotype was observed a handful of times. The chain is built from TRBV27 and TRBJ2-1; D may be TRBD2 (5 bases). CDR3 length equals 14 residues. The germline V and J ends were trimmed by 6 bases and 7 bases, with 16 bases remaining between them. Germline CDR1 and CDR2: MNHEY and SMNVEV (reference sequence). The CDR3 is CASSPFGISNEQFF. Written as DNA, the CDR3 is TGTGCCAGCAGCCCCTTCGGGATTTCTAATGAGCAGTTCTTC.

The J gene is TRBJ2-1, the V gene TRBV2; 10 bases are shared with TRBD1. The CDR3 has 14 residues. CDR1 and CDR2 (germline): SNHLY, FYNNEI. The V segment lost 6 bases and the J segment 6 bases; nucleotides outside the gene matches: 5. CDR3 DNA: TGTGCCAGCAGCGTGGGACAGGGGTTCAATGAGCAGTTCTTC. Its translation is CASSVGQGFNEQFF.

The V call is TRBV6-5, the J call TRBJ2-7; D ambiguous. Trimming pared 0 bases from V and 5 bases from J, leaving 8 bases between. The germline CDR1 and CDR2 sequences are MNHEY and SVGAGI. The CDR3 has 13 residues. Written as DNA, the CDR3 is TGTGCCAGCAGTTACTCACCGGTGCACGAGCAGTACTTC. Translation gives CASSYSPVHEQYF.

Only a few counts were recorded for this clonotype. The CDR3 is CASSLTGGRYGYTF. The CDR3 DNA is TGTGCCAGCAGTTTAACAGGGGGCAGGTATGGCTACACCTTC. This chain connects TRBV27 to TRBJ1-2, with 9 bases lining up with TRBD1. Germline lookup yields CDR1 MNHEY and CDR2 SMNVEV (reference sequence). The CDR3 sequence is 14 residues long. The trim removed 2 bases at V and 5 bases at J, leaving 3 bases unmatched.

The chain recombines TRBV12-3 or TRBV12-4 with TRBJ2-3, with 7 bases matching TRBD1. The CDR3 has 15 residues. The V segment lost 7 bases and the J segment 6 bases; nucleotides outside the gene matches: 13. The CDR3 DNA sequence: TGTGCCAGCAACTCGTTTGAGGGGGCGAGTGATACGCAGTATTTT. Its protein product is CASNSFEGASDTQYF.

The chain carries TRBV28 and TRBJ2-4, with D hard to call. The germline CDR1 and CDR2 sequences are MDHEN and SYDVKM. The CDR3 extends over 15 amino acids. V dropped 2 bases and J dropped 6 bases, with 14 bases sitting between them. CDR3 in amino acids: CASSLPASSGNIQYF. The DNA for the CDR3 is TGTGCCAGCAGTTTACCCGCGAGTAGTGGAAACATTCAGTACTTC.

This clonotype was recorded a few times. V and J are TRBV27 and TRBJ2-1; D uncertain. The CDR3 is made up of 15 amino acids. Germline V gene sequence: CDR1 MNHEY, CDR2 SMNVEV (reference sequence). Trimming took off 5 bases at V and 4 bases at J, with 15 bases between the two ends. The CDR3 DNA reads TGTGCCAGCAGTCGTTTAGGTGCCCATTACAATGAGCAGTTCTTC. It translates to CASSRLGAHYNEQFF.

This rearrangement joins TRBV2 to TRBJ2-7; D not resolved. CDR1 is SNHLY and CDR2 is FYNNEI in the germline V gene. Trimming cost V 7 bases and J 6 bases, with 10 bases left between them. CDR3 length: 11 amino acids. The CDR3: CASTPRSEQYF. For the CDR3, the DNA is TGTGCCAGCACCCCCCGAAGCGAGCAGTACTTC.

With regard to this clonotype: A single base separates this from a much larger clone, so it may be a read error. V and J are TRBV7-2 and TRBJ1-5, with a tentative D call TRBD1 (5 bases). Trimming shortened V by 3 bases and J by 6 bases, and 9 bases separated the two germline ends. This CDR3 comprises 13 residues. Germline lookup yields CDR1 SGHTA and CDR2 FQGNSA. The CDR3 protein is CASSLGDGQPQHF. The CDR3 nucleotides read TGTGCCAGCAGCTTGGGGGACGGTCAGCCCCAGCATTTT.

The chain combines TRBV20-1 with TRBJ1-1; 9 nucleotides line up with TRBD1. This CDR3 is built from 15 residues. Germline CDR1 reads DFQATT; CDR2 reads SNEGSKA (reference sequence). J was trimmed by 0 bases and V by 0 bases; bases with no gene match: 2. The CDR3 loop reads CSAREWTGVNTEAFF. Here the CDR3 DNA reads TGCAGTGCTAGAGAATGGACAGGGGTGAACACTGAAGCTTTCTTT.

J is TRBJ2-1 and V is TRBV7-2; 8 bases align to TRBD2. The CDR3 covers 16 residues. V gave up 6 bases and J gave up 5 bases; unmatched junction bases: 12. The germline gives CDR1 SGHTA, CDR2 FQGNSA. For the CDR3, the DNA is TGTGCCAGCAGTCGCGCTTTGCCGGGGGGGAACAATGAGCAGTTCTTC. Translating gives CASSRALPGGNNEQFF.

This clonotype was seen only a few times. The V and J genes are TRBV4-1 and TRBJ2-4; no clear D gene. Germline-derived CDR1 and CDR2 are MGHRA and YSYEKL. Trimming shortened V by 5 bases and J by 4 bases, and 12 bases separated the two germline ends. The CDR3 contains 14 residues. The CDR3: CASSSAANKNIQYF. CDR3 nucleotide sequence: TGCGCCAGCAGCTCAGCCGCCAATAAAAACATTCAGTACTTC.

This clonotype was counted only a few times. V usage is TRBV5-3 and J usage is TRBJ2-1; 8 positions agree with TRBD2. TRBV5-3 is an open reading frame whose function is uncertain. The length of the CDR3 is 14 residues. Unmatched junction bases numbered 14, after V lost 8 bases and J lost 10 bases. CDR3 in DNA: TGTGCCAGCACCCCGGGGAGCGGGGGTATGGAGCAGTTCTTC. Its protein is CASTPGSGGMEQFF.

The genes are TRBV7-9 and TRBJ2-1; tentatively, D is TRBD1 or TRBD2 (5 bases each). Germline assignment: CDR1 SEHNR and CDR2 FQNEAQ (reference sequence). Deletions cut 6 bases from V and 5 bases from J, with 14 bases between. This CDR3 is 14 amino acids long. CDR3 nucleotide sequence: TGTGCCAGCAGAAAACGGGGACCCAACAATGAGCAGTTCTTC. It encodes CASRKRGPNNEQFF.

This chain joins TRBV14 and TRBJ2-7; tentatively, D is TRBD1 or TRBD2 (5 bases each). The CDR3 loop spans 15 amino acids. Trimming shortened V by 0 bases and J by 1 base, and 10 bases separated the two germline ends. The V gene's germline CDR1 is SGHDN and CDR2 FVKESK. The CDR3 loop reads CASSQDGARSYEQYF. The CDR3 DNA is TGTGCCAGCAGCCAAGACGGGGCTCGATCCTACGAGCAGTACTTC. Based on the CDR3 plus reference TRBV14 and TRBJ2-7, the full variable domain is EAGVTQFPSHSVIEKGQTVTLRCDPISGHDNLYWYRRVMGKEIKFLLHFVKESKQDESGMPNNRFLAERTGGTYSTLKVQPAELEDSGVYFCASSQDGARSYEQYFGPGTRLTVT.

This sequence joins TRBV20-1 and TRBJ2-7, with TRBD2 matching over 13 bases. The CDR3 loop spans 14 amino acids. Germline lookup yields CDR1 DFQATT and CDR2 SNEGSKA (reference sequence). Trimming cost V 6 bases and J 5 bases; bases outside gene matches: 7. The chain's CDR3 is CSATSGRARDEQYF. For the CDR3, the DNA is TGCAGTGCCACTAGCGGGAGGGCCCGGGACGAGCAGTACTTC.

The chain is built from TRBV4-1 and TRBJ2-7, with 8 bases identical to TRBD2. The J segment lost 1 base and the V segment lost 4 bases, leaving 12 bases of the junction unmatched. The germline CDR1 and CDR2 sequences are MGHRA and YSYEKL. CDR3 length: 17 amino acids. The CDR3 nucleotides read TGCGCCAGCAGCCCTATTCGGCTAGCGGGCTTATCCTACGAGCAGTACTTC. Protein: CASSPIRLAGLSYEQYF.

The chain is built from TRBV19 and TRBJ2-1; TRBD2 agrees at 8 bases. CDR1 is LNHDA, CDR2 SQIVND, per germline (reference sequence). J lost 5 bases, V lost 4 bases, and 7 bases had no gene match. The CDR3 has 15 amino acids. CDR3 protein: CASSTFSGTNNEQFF. The CDR3 coding sequence is TGTGCCAGTAGTACGTTTAGCGGGACAAACAATGAGCAGTTCTTC.

The V and J genes are TRBV5-1 and TRBJ2-1; D is ambiguous. V lost 4 bases, J lost 4 bases, and 18 bases lay in between. The CDR3 extends over 16 amino acids. Germline V gives CDR1 SGHRS, CDR2 YFSETQ. This CDR3 reads CASSLGTAQSYNEQFF. In nucleotides, the CDR3 is TGCGCCAGCAGCCTGGGAACAGCCCAAAGTTACAATGAGCAGTTCTTC.

The rearrangement joins TRBV19 to TRBJ1-5; D not certain. The CDR3 contains 16 residues. V was clipped by 4 bases and J by 0 bases, with 13 bases between them. Looked up from germline, CDR1 is LNHDA and CDR2 is SQIVND (reference sequence). Here the CDR3 reads CASSTGRDYSNQPQHF. The CDR3 bases are TGTGCCAGTAGTACTGGACGGGATTATAGCAATCAGCCCCAGCATTTT.

This clonotype was picked up a small number of times. The chain joins TRBV5-1 to TRBJ2-5; the D gene is possibly TRBD1 (6 bases). The V gene's germline CDR1 is SGHRS and CDR2 YFSETQ. The CDR3 runs to 15 residues. V was clipped by 4 bases and J by 5 bases, with 18 bases between them. The CDR3 region is CASSGATGIGETQYF. In DNA form, the CDR3 reads TGCGCCAGCAGCGGCGCGACAGGTATCGGGGAGACCCAGTACTTC.

A few counts support this clonotype. The chain carries TRBV6-6 and TRBJ2-5; possibly TRBD1 for D (6 bases). Per germline, CDR1 MNHNY and CDR2 SVGAGI (reference sequence). This CDR3 contains 15 residues. Trimming left V 2 bases short and J 5 bases short, with 15 bases between. The DNA for the CDR3 is TGTGCCAGCAGTTACGGCCAGGGGTCAGGGGAGACCCAGTACTTC. This encodes CASSYGQGSGETQYF.